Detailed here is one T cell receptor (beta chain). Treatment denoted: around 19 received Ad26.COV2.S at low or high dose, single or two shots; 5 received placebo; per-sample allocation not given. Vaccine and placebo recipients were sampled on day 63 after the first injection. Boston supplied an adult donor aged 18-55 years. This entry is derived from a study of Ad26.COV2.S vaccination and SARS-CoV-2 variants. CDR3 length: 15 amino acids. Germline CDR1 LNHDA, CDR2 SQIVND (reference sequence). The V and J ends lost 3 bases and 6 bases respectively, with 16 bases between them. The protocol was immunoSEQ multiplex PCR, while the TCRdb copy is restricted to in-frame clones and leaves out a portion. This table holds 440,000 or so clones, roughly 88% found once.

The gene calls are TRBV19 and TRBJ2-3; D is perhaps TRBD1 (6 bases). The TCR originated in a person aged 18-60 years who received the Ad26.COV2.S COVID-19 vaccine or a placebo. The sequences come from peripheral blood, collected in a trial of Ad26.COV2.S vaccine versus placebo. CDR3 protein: CASSILVRGSDTQYF. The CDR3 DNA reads TGTGCCAGTAGTATCCTAGTGAGGGGGTCGGATACGCAGTATTTT.